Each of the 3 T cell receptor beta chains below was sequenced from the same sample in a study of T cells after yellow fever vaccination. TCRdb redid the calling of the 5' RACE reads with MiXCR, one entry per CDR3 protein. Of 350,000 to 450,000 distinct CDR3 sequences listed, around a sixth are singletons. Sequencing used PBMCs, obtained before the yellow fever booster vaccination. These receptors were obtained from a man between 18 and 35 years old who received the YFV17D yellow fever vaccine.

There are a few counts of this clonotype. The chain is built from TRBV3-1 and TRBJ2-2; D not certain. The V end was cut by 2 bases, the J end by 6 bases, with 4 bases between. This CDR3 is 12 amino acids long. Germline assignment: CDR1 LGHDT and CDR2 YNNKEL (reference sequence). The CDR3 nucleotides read TGTGCCAGCAGCCAACTTTCCGGGGAGCTGTTTTTT. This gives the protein CASSQLSGELFF.

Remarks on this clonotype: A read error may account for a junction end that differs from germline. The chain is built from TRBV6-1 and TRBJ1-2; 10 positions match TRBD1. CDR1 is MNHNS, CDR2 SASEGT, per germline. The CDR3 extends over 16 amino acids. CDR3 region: CASREGQGVSSYGYTF. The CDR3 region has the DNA TGTGCCAGCAGGGAAGGACAGGGGGTCTCCTCCTATGGCTACACCTTC.

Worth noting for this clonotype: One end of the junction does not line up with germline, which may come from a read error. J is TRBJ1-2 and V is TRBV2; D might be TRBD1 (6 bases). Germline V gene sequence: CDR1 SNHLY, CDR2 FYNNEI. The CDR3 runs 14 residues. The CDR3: CASSDTGPSTWGLF. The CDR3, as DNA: TGTGCCAGCAGTGACACAGGGCCCTCGACGTGGGGACTCTTC.